The 14 T cell receptor beta chains reported below all come from one sample, sequenced in a study of T cell responses to AZD1222 COVID-19 vaccine. Sequenced by immunoSEQ multiplex PCR; TCRdb stores in-frame clones only, minus some. Among approximately 130,000 clones listed, 86% were seen once. The material sequenced was peripheral blood, taken 28 days after the second AZD1222 dose. The receptors originated from an adult who received the AZD1222 COVID-19 vaccine.

The chain's CDR3 is CASSLRTGYGYTF. Written as DNA, the CDR3 is TGTGCCAGCAGTCTCCGGACGGGCTATGGCTACACCTTC. The chain carries TRBV6-6 and TRBJ1-2; D remains unclear. Trimming pared 5 bases from V and 4 bases from J, leaving 11 bases between. The CDR3 runs to 13 residues. Per the germline V gene, CDR1 is MNHNY and CDR2 is SVGAGI (reference sequence).

The rearrangement uses TRBV6-2 or TRBV6-3 and TRBJ1-1, with D possibly matching TRBD1 (5 bases). Germline CDR1 reads MNHEY; CDR2 reads SVGEGT. The CDR3 length is 13 residues. V was trimmed by 2 bases and J by 10 bases, leaving 14 bases between them. CDR3 region: CASSYLGPEGAFF. DNA for the CDR3: TGTGCCAGCAGTTACCTGGGGCCCGAGGGAGCTTTCTTT.

This sequence joins TRBV27 and TRBJ1-1, with TRBD1 matching over 7 bases. The J segment lost 6 bases and the V segment lost 6 bases, leaving 13 bases of the junction unmatched. The CDR3 covers 15 residues. Germline V gives CDR1 MNHEY, CDR2 SMNVEV (reference sequence). Here the CDR3 DNA reads TGTGCCAGCAGAGAGAGACAGGGCCCCCTTTCTGAAGCTTTCTTT. This translates into CASRERQGPLSEAFF.

This clone came up a few times. The CDR3 nucleotides are TGTGCCAGCTCACAAACCGGGACAGGCGGACCTCAGCCCCAGCATTTT. This encodes CASSQTGTGGPQPQHF. V and J are TRBV18 and TRBJ1-5, with 8 nucleotides matching TRBD1. There are 16 residues in the CDR3. Unmatched junction bases numbered 11, after V lost 4 bases and J lost 6 bases. The germline CDR1 and CDR2 sequences are KGHSH and LQKENI. Looking up the rest from reference TRBV18 and TRBJ1-5 gives the full variable domain: NAGVMQNPRHLVRRRGQEARLRCSPMKGHSHVYWYRQLPEEGLKFMVYLQKENIIDESGMPKERFSAEFPKEGPSILRIQQVVRGDSAAYFCASSQTGTGGPQPQHFGDGTRLSIL.

This chain connects TRBV5-5 to TRBJ2-3; D possibly matches TRBD1 or TRBD2 (5 bases each). Germline CDR1 SGHKS, CDR2 YYEKEE (reference sequence). V was cut by 0 bases and J by 0 bases, with 14 bases left in between. The CDR3 is 17 residues long. The CDR3 coding sequence is TGTGCCAGCAGCTTGGTCGGCCCGGGGCGCAGCACAGATACGCAGTATTTT. Amino acids: CASSLVGPGRSTDTQYF.

The count of this clone is one. V gene TRBV28 combines with J gene TRBJ1-1; a weak D match, TRBD1 (6 bases). The CDR3 spans 15 residues. Per germline, CDR1 MDHEN and CDR2 SYDVKM. V lost 5 bases to trimming and J lost 5 bases, with 18 bases between them. CDR3 sequence reads: CASSPATQGRTEAFF. As DNA, the CDR3 is TGTGCCAGCAGTCCCGCCACACAGGGTCGAACTGAAGCTTTCTTT.

The rearrangement joins TRBV27 to TRBJ1-2, with no clear D. CDR3 length equals 15 residues. The V and J ends lost 5 bases and 4 bases respectively, with 17 bases between them. Germline V gene data show CDR1 as MNHEY and CDR2 as SMNVEV (reference sequence). This CDR3 is CASSPAGPLSYGYTF. The DNA for the CDR3 is TGTGCCAGCAGTCCCGCGGGTCCGCTTAGCTATGGCTACACCTTC.

This chain connects TRBV4-3 to TRBJ2-7, with D perhaps matching TRBD2 (5 bases). The V end was cut by 1 base, the J end by 2 bases, with 18 bases between. Germline V gene lookup returns CDR1 LGHNA and CDR2 YSLEER. The CDR3 is 17 amino acids. The CDR3 coding sequence is TGCGCCAGCAGCCAAGTTTTTAGTCCGGGGAAACCCTACGAGCAGTACTTC. It translates to CASSQVFSPGKPYEQYF.

This rearrangement joins TRBV28 to TRBJ2-6; no clear D gene. The germline CDR1 and CDR2 sequences are MDHEN and SYDVKM. The CDR3 has 16 residues. Trimming pared 1 base from V and 1 base from J, leaving 8 bases between. The CDR3, as DNA: TGTGCCAGCAGTTTATTGGCCCATTCTGGGGCCAACGTCCTGACTTTC. Amino acids: CASSLLAHSGANVLTF.

The chain has TRBV7-8 and TRBJ1-1; TRBD1 might be the D (5 bases). The CDR3 loop spans 15 amino acids. CDR1 and CDR2 from the germline V gene are SGHVS and FQNEAQ. V was clipped by 1 base and J by 5 bases, with 14 bases between them. The CDR3 DNA is TGTGCCAGCAGCTTAGGTCCAGGGCGAAGGACTGAAGCTTTCTTT. This encodes CASSLGPGRRTEAFF.

The chain has TRBV9 and TRBJ2-5; TRBD1 is a possible D gene (6 bases). This CDR3 contains 14 residues. CDR1 and CDR2 from the germline V gene are SGDLS and YYNGEE. Trimming pared 0 bases from V and 9 bases from J, leaving 15 bases between. CDR3: CASSVGAYSGAQYF. In DNA form, the CDR3 reads TGTGCCAGCAGCGTAGGCGCCTATTCAGGGGCCCAGTACTTC.

The V and J genes are TRBV2 and TRBJ1-4, with 9 bases aligning to TRBD1. CDR1 and CDR2 (germline): SNHLY, FYNNEI. There are 16 residues in the CDR3. Trimming cost V 2 bases and J 10 bases; bases outside gene matches: 11. In DNA, the CDR3 is TGTGCCAGCAGTGAACTACCGGCGGGACAGGGAGGAAAACTGTTTTTT. As protein: CASSELPAGQGGKLFF.

The J gene is TRBJ2-7, the V gene TRBV13; the D is unclear. Between the trimmed V and J ends, which lost 5 bases and 5 bases, there was a span of 10 bases. The CDR3 consists of 12 residues. Germline loops: CDR1 PRHDT, CDR2 FYEKMQ (reference sequence). This chain's CDR3 is CASSVLGNEQYF. CDR3 sequence (DNA): TGTGCCAGCAGCGTGTTGGGGAACGAGCAGTACTTC.

This rearrangement joins TRBV5-1 to TRBJ1-1; D not resolved. The ends were cut back, 1 base at V and 9 bases at J, with 10 bases in the middle. Germline V lookup: CDR1 SGHRS, CDR2 YFSETQ. This CDR3 spans 12 amino acids. The CDR3 sequence: CASSLTGTQAFF. CDR3 nucleotide sequence: TGCGCCAGCAGCTTGACGGGTACTCAAGCTTTCTTT.